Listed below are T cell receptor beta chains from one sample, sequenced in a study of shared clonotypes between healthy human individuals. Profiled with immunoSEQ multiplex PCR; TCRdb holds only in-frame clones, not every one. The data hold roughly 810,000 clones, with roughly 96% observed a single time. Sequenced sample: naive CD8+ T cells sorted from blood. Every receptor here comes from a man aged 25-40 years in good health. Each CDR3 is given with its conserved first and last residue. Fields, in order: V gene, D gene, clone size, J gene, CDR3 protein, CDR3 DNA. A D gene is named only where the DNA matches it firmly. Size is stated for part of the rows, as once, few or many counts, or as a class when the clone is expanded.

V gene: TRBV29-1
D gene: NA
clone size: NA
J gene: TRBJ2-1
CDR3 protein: CSAPITGPSSYNEQFF
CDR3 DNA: TGCAGCGCCCCGATTACGGGGCCAAGCTCCTACAATGAGCAGTTCTTC

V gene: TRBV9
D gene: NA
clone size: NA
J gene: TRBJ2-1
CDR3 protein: CASSVVGGNYNEQFF
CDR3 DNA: TGTGCCAGCAGCGTAGTCGGCGGGAACTACAATGAGCAGTTCTTC

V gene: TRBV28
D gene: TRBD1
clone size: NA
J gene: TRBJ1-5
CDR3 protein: CASSWTGRRQPQHF
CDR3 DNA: TGTGCCAGCAGCTGGACAGGGAGGAGACAGCCCCAGCATTTT

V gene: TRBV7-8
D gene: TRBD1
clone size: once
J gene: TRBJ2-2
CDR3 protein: CASSTPRSPDRGLNTGELFF
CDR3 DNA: TGTGCCAGCAGCACTCCTCGAAGTCCCGACAGGGGACTGAACACCGGGGAGCTGTTTTTT

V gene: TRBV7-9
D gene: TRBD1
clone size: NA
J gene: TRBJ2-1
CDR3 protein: CASSLEGQGVIYNEQFF
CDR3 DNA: TGTGCCAGCAGCTTAGAGGGACAGGGGGTCATCTACAATGAGCAGTTCTTC

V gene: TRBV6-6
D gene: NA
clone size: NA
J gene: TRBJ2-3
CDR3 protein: CASTLSGLTDTQYF
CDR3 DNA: TGTGCCAGCACCCTCAGCGGCCTTACAGATACGCAGTATTTT

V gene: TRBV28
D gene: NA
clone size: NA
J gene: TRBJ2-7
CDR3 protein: CASSSPQVPLDEQYF
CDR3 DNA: TGTGCCAGCAGTTCCCCCCAGGTACCCTTGGACGAGCAGTACTTC

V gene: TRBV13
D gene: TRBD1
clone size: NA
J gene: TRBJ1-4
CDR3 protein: CASSLGLGTGLGGHEKLFF
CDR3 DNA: TGTGCCAGCAGCTTAGGCCTAGGGACAGGCCTCGGGGGTCATGAAAAACTGTTTTTT

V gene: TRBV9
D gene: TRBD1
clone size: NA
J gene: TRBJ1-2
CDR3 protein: CASSVGRGRFQADGYTF
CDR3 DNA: TGTGCCAGCAGCGTAGGAAGGGGGCGGTTTCAGGCAGATGGCTACACCTTC

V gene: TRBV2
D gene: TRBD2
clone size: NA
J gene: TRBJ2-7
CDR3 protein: CASSEYGGRVSYEQYF
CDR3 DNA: TGTGCCAGCAGTGAATACGGCGGGAGGGTCTCCTACGAGCAGTACTTC

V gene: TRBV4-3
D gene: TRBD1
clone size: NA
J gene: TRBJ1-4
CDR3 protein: CASSHSGTVATNEKLFF
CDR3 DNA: TGCGCCAGCAGCCATTCCGGGACAGTTGCAACTAATGAAAAACTGTTTTTT

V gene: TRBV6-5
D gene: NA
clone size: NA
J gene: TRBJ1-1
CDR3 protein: CASSYSKNTEAFF
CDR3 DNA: TGTGCCAGCAGTTACTCCAAGAACACTGAAGCTTTCTTT

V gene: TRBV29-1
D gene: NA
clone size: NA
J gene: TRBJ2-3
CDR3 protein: CSVEDQWPPSADTQYF
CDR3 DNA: TGCAGCGTTGAAGATCAGTGGCCCCCGAGCGCAGATACGCAGTATTTT

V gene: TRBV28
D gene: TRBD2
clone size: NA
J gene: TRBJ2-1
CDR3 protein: CASSSRRTSGNHEQFF
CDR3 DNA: TGTGCCAGCAGTTCCCGGAGGACTAGCGGGAACCATGAGCAGTTCTTC

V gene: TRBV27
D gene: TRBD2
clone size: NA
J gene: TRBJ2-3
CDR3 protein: CASSLSPTFSGMTDTQYF
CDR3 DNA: TGTGCCAGCAGTTTATCGCCAACTTTTAGCGGGATGACAGATACGCAGTATTTT

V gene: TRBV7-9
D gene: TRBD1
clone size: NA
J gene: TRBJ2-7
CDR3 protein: CASSSSGGRPNYEQYF
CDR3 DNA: TGTGCCAGCAGCTCGTCAGGGGGCCGACCTAACTACGAGCAGTACTTC

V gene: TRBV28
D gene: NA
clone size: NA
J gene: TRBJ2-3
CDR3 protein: CASKAGRTTLRDTQYF
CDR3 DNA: TGTGCCAGCAAGGCGGGACGGACTACCCTTAGAGATACGCAGTATTTT

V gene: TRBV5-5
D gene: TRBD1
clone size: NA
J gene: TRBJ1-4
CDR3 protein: CASSSTRDRDEKLFF
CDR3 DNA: TGTGCCAGCAGCTCAACCCGGGACAGGGACGAAAAACTGTTTTTT

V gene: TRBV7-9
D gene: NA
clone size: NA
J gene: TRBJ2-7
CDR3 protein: CASSLGQGPNYEQYF
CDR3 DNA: TGTGCCAGCAGCTTAGGTCAGGGGCCGAACTACGAGCAGTACTTC

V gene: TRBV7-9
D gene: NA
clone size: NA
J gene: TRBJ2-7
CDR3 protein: CASSLLDSGHTYEQYF
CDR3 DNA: TGTGCCAGCAGCTTACTAGATTCGGGACACACTTACGAGCAGTACTTC

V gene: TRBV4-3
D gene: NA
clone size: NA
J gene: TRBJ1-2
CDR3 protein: CASSQDLEQPNGYTF
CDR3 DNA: TGCGCCAGCAGCCAAGATCTAGAACAGCCTAATGGCTACACCTTC

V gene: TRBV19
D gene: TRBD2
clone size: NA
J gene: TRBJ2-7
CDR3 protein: CASSIFAGAYEQYF
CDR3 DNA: TGTGCCAGTAGTATTTTCGCGGGAGCCTACGAGCAGTACTTC

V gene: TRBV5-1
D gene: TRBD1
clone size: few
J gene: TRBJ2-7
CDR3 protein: CASSQAPRDSSSYEQYF
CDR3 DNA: TGCGCCAGCAGCCAAGCACCCCGGGACAGTAGCTCCTACGAGCAGTACTTC

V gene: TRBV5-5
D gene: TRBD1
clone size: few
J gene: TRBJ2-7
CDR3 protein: CASSFRTGYGDSEQYF
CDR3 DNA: TGTGCCAGCAGCTTTAGGACAGGGTATGGGGATAGCGAGCAGTACTTC

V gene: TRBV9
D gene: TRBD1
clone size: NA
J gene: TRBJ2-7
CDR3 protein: CASSDGDRAPEQYF
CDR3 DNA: TGTGCCAGCAGCGACGGGGACAGGGCCCCCGAGCAGTACTTC

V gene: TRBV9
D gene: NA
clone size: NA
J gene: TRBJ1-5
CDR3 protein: CASSVEGGDQPQHF
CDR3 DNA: TGTGCCAGCAGCGTAGAGGGGGGAGATCAGCCCCAGCATTTT

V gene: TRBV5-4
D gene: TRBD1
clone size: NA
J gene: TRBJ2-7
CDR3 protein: CASSAGQGYYEQYF
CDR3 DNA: TGTGCCAGCAGCGCAGGACAGGGGTACTACGAGCAGTACTTC

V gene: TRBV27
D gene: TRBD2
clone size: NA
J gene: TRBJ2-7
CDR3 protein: CASSSGTSGTYEQYF
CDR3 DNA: TGTGCCAGCAGTTCCGGGACTAGCGGCACCTACGAGCAGTACTTC

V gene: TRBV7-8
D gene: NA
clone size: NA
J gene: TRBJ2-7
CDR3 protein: CASSLALAGEQYF
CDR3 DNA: TGTGCCAGCAGCTTAGCGTTAGCTGGGGAGCAGTACTTC

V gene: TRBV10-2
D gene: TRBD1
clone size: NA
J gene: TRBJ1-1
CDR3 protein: CASSGWTGATEAFF
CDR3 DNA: TGCGCCAGCAGTGGTTGGACAGGGGCCACTGAAGCTTTCTTT

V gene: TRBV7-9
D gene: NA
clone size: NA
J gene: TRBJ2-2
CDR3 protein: CASSFLAPLRSDTGELFF
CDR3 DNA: TGTGCCAGCAGCTTTCTAGCGCCTTTACGGTCAGACACCGGGGAGCTGTTTTTT

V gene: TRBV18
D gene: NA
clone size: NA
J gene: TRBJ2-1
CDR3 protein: CASSPIRGEQFF
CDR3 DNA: TGTGCCAGCTCACCAATAAGGGGTGAGCAGTTCTTC

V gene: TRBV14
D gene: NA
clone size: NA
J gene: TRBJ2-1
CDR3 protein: CASSQDLRTYNEQFF
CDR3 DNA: TGTGCCAGCAGCCAAGACCTGCGGACCTACAATGAGCAGTTCTTC

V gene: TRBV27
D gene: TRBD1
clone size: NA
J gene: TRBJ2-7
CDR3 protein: CASSFGTAIYEQYF
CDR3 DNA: TGTGCCAGCAGTTTCGGGACAGCCATCTACGAGCAGTACTTC

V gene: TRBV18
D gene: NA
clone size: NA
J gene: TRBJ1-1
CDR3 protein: CASSPKVIGEMNTEAFF
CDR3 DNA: TGTGCCAGCTCACCAAAAGTCATAGGGGAAATGAACACTGAAGCTTTCTTT

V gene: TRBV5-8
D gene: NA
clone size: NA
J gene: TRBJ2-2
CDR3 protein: CASSSGTTNTGELFF
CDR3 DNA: TGTGCCAGCAGCTCCGGGACCACGAACACCGGGGAGCTGTTTTTT

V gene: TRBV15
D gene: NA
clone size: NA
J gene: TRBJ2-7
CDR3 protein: CATSRDGAGPGF
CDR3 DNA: TGTGCCACCAGCAGAGATGGGGCGGGACCAGGTTTC

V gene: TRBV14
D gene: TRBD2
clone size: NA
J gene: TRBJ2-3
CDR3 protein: CASSQELAGGQYTQYF
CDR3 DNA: TGTGCCAGCAGCCAAGAGCTAGCGGGAGGGCAATATACGCAGTATTTT

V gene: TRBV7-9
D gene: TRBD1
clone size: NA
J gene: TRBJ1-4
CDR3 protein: CASSALQGRDEKLFF
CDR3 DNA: TGTGCCAGCAGCGCCTTACAGGGGAGGGATGAAAAACTGTTTTTT

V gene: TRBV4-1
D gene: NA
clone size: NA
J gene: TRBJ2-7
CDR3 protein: CASSQVVETYEQYF
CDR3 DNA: TGCGCCAGCAGCCAAGTTGTAGAGACTTACGAGCAGTACTTC

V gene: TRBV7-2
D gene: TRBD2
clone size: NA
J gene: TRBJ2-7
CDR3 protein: CASSFPTSGAEQYF
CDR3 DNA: TGTGCCAGCAGCTTCCCCACTAGCGGGGCCGAGCAGTACTTC

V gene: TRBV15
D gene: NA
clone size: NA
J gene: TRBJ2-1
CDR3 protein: CATSTQYNEQFF
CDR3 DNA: TGTGCCACCAGCACCCAATACAATGAGCAGTTCTTC